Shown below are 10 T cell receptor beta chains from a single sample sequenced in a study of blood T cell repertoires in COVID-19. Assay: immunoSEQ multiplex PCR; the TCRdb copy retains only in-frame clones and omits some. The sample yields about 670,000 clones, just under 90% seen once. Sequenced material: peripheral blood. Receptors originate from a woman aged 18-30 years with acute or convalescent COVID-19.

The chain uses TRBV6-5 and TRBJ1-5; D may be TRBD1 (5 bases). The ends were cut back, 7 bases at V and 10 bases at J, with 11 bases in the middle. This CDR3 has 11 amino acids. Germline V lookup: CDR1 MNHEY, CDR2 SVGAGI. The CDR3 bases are TGTGCCAGCACCAGACAGTTTCCCCAGCATTTT. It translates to CASTRQFPQHF.

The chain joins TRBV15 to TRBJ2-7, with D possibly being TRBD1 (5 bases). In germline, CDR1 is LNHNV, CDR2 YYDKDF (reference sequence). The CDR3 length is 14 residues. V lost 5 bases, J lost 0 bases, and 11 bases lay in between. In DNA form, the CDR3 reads TGTGCCACCAGCGGACATCCTCTCTCCTACGAGCAGTACTTC. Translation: CATSGHPLSYEQYF.

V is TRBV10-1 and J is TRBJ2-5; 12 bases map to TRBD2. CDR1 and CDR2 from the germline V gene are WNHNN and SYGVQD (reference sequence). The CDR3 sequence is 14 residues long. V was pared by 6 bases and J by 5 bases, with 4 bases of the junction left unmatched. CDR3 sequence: CASSTSGGCETQYF. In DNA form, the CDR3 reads TGCGCCAGCAGCACTAGCGGGGGGTGTGAGACCCAGTACTTC.

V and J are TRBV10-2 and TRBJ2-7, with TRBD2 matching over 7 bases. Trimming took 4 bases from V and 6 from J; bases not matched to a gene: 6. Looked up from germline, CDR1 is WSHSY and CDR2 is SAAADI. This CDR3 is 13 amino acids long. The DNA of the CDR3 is TGCGCCAGCAGTGCCAGCGGGGCGGGCGAGCAGTACTTC. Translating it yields CASSASGAGEQYF.

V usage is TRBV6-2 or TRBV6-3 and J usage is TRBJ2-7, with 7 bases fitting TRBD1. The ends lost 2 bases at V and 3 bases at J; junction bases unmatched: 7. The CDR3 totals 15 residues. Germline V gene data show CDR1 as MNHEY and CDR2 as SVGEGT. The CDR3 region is CASSYGQVGVYEQYF. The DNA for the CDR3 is TGTGCCAGCAGTTACGGACAGGTAGGAGTCTACGAGCAGTACTTC.

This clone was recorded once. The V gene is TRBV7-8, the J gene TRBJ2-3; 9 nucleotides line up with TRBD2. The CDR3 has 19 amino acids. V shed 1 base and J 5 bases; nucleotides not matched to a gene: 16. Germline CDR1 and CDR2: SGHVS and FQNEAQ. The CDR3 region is CASSLGGYSSGVIGDTQYF. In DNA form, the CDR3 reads TGTGCCAGCAGCTTAGGAGGATACTCTAGCGGGGTTATCGGAGATACGCAGTATTTT. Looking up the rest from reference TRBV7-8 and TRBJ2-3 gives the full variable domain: GAGVSQSPRYKVAKRGQDVALRCDPISGHVSLFWYQQALGQGPEFLTYFQNEAQLDKSGLPSDRFFAERPEGSVSTLKIQRTQQEDSAVYLCASSLGGYSSGVIGDTQYFGPGTRLTVL.

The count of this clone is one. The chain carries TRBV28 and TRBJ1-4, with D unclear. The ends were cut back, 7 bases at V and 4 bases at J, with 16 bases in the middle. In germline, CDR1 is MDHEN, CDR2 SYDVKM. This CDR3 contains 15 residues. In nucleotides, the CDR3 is TGTGCCAGCACGGAATCGGCAGGATTTAATGAAAAACTGTTTTTT. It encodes CASTESAGFNEKLFF.

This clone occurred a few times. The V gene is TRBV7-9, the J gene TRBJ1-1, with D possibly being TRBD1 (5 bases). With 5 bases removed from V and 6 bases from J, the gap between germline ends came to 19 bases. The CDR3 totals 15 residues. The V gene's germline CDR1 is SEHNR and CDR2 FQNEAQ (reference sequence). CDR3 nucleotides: TGTGCCAGCAGCCCCCCCGGACATACCCGCGCTGAAGCTTTCTTT. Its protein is CASSPPGHTRAEAFF.

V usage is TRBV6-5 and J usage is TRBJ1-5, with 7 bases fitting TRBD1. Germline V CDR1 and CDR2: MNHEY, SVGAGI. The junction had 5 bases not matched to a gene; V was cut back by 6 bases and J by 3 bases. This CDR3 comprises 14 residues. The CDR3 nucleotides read TGTGCCAGCAGCCGCGACAGGGCCAATCAGCCCCAGCATTTT. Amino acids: CASSRDRANQPQHF.

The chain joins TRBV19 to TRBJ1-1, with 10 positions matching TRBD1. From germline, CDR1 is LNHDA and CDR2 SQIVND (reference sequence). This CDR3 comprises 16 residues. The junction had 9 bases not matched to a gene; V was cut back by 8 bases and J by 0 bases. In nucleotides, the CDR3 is TGTGCCAGTTGTGCGGGACAGGGGAGGATGAACACTGAAGCTTTCTTT. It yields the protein CASCAGQGRMNTEAFF.